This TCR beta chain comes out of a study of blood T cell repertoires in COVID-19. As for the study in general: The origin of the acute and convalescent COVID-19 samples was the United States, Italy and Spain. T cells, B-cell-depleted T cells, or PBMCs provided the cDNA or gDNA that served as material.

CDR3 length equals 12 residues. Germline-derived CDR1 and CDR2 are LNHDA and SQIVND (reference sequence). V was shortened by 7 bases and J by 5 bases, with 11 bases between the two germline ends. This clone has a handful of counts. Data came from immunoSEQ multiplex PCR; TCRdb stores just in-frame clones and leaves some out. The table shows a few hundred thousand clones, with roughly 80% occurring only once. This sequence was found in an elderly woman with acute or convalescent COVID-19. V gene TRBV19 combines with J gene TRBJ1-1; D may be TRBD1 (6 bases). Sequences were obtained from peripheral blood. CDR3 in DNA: TGTGCCAGTAACTCCAGGGGAACTGAAGCTTTCTTT. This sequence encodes CASNSRGTEAFF.